A selection of T cell receptor beta chains follows, all from one sample in a study of T cell repertoires in cytomegalovirus infection. Via MiXCR, TCRdb re-called the reads, giving one row per CDR3 protein. This table holds around 800,000 distinct CDR3 sequences, 30% to 35% found once. These TCRs are of unknown antigen specificity. Sequences were derived from cultured CD8+ T cells from PBMCs, sampled from culture after CMV antigen stimulation. The receptor set was obtained from a human donor in good health (CMV status not recorded). Some clones in this sample may be carry-over from other donors' samples. CDR3s include the opening cysteine and the closing phenylalanine or tryptophan. D genes are given only for firm matches. The listing skips clone size in some rows; elsewhere it reads once, few, many or a size class.

TRBV11-2	TRBJ2-3	-	-	TGTGCCAGCAGCCTGGACTCAGATGTCGGGCATTTT	CASSLDSDVGHF
TRBV4-3	TRBJ2-2	-	-	TGCGCCAGCAGCCAAGAGGCAGGGACGGACACCGGGGAGCTGTTTTTT	CASSQEAGTDTGELFF
TRBV5-1	TRBJ1-2	few	-	TGCGCCAGCAGCTTGGGGGGAAGAGTCAACTATGGCTACACCTTC	CASSLGGRVNYGYTF
TRBV19	TRBJ2-1	-	-	TGTGCCGCCATTTCAGGGTACAATGAGCAGTTCTTC	CAAISGYNEQFF
TRBV12-3/TRBV12-4	TRBJ2-1	-	TRBD2	TGTGCCAGCAGCCCCCCAGGACTAGCGGGGGATGAGCAGTTCTTC	CASSPPGLAGDEQFF
TRBV28	TRBJ1-6	-	-	TGTGCCAGCAGCCACTGGGGGGGTATGGATTCACCCCTCCACTTT	CASSHWGGMDSPLHF
TRBV2	TRBJ1-2	few	TRBD1	TGTGCCAGCAGCAAAAACAGGGGAGGAGGGTATGGCTACACCTTC	CASSKNRGGGYGYTF
TRBV7-8	TRBJ1-4	many	-	TGTGCCAGCAGTTCAGAAGGGCGTGATGAAAAACTGTTTTTT	CASSSEGRDEKLFF
TRBV5-5	TRBJ1-4	-	-	TGTGCCAGCAGCCCCTGGACAAATAATGAAAAACTGTTTTTT	CASSPWTNNEKLFF
TRBV14	TRBJ2-7	few	-	TGTGCCAGCAGCCAAGAGGCAGGGACTTACGAGCAGTACTTC	CASSQEAGTYEQYF
TRBV20-1	TRBJ2-1	-	TRBD2	TGCAGTGCTAGAGCGACTAGCGGGGTGGGAAATGAGCAGTTCTTC	CSARATSGVGNEQFF
TRBV7-2	TRBJ1-4	many	-	TGTGCCAGCAGCTTAGGGGGAGGGAAACTGTTTTTT	CASSLGGGKLFF
TRBV27	TRBJ1-5	many	-	TGTGCCAGCAGTTTATGGGGCAATCAGCCCCAGCATTTT	CASSLWGNQPQHF
TRBV11-2	TRBJ2-1	-	TRBD1	TGTGCCAGCAGCGCTCGGACAGGGGATGAGCAGTTCTTC	CASSARTGDEQFF
TRBV6-2/TRBV6-3	TRBJ2-5	-	TRBD2	TGTGCCAGCAGTTATGCACTAGCGGGGGAAGAGACCCAGTACTTC	CASSYALAGEETQYF
TRBV15	TRBJ1-5	-	-	TGTGCCACCAGTCGGGCCGCCAGTCAGCCCCAGCATTTT	CATSRAASQPQHF